This TCR beta chain comes out of a study of a mutant IDH1 vaccine in newly diagnosed glioma. Sequencing used immunoSEQ multiplex PCR; TCRdb keeps in-frame clones, though not all of them. This table has roughly 57,000 clones, about nine tenths appearing once. Concerning this clone: Its antigen is still unknown.

Time point described: week 11, during vaccination. Each dose delivered 300 ug of mutant IDH1 20-mer peptide subcutaneously with imiquimod. The CDR3 is 14 amino acids. Germline V CDR1 and CDR2: SNHLY, FYNNEI. The V gene lost 6 bases and the J gene lost 6 bases, with 14 bases spanning the gap. This specimen was PBMCs, taken from a glioma patient whose treatment included an IDH1 peptide vaccine. This TCR derives from a man between 40 and 49 years old with glioma. The rearrangement links TRBV2 to TRBJ2-2; D tentatively reads TRBD1 or TRBD2 (5 bases each). CDR3 DNA: TGTGCCAGCAGAGTCCCCGGGGCGGCCGGGGAGCTGTTTTTT. Translated: CASRVPGAAGELFF.